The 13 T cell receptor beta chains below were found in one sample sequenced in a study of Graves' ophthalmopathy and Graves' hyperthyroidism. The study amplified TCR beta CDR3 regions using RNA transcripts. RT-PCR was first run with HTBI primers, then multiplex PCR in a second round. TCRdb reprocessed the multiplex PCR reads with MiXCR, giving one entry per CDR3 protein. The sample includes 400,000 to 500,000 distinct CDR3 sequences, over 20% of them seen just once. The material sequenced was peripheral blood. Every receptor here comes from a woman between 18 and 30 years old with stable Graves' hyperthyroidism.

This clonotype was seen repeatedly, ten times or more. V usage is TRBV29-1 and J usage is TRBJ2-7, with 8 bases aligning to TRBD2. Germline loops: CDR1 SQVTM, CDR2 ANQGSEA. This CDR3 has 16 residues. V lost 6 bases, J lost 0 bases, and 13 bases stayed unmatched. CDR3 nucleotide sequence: TGCAGCGTCGAGGGGGTAGCGGGGAAGAGCTCCTACGAGCAGTACTTC. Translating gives CSVEGVAGKSSYEQYF.

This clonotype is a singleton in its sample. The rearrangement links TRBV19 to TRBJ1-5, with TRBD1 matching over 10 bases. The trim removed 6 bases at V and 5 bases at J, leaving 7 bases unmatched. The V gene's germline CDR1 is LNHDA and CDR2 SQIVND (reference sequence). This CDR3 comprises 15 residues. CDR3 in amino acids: CASRRQGAMDQPQHF. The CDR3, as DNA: TGTGCCAGTAGAAGACAGGGGGCGATGGATCAGCCCCAGCATTTT.

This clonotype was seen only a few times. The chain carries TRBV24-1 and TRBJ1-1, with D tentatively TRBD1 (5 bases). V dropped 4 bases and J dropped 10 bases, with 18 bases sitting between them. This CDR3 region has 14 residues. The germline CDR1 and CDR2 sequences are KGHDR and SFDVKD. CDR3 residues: CATSESGTSVGAFF. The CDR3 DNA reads TGTGCCACCAGTGAGTCCGGGACCTCAGTGGGAGCTTTCTTT.

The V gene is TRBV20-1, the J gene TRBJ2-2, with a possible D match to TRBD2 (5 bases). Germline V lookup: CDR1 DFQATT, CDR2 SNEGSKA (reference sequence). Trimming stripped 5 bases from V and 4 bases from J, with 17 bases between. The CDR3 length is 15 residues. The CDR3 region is CSAPGISGPTGELFF. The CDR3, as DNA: TGCAGTGCTCCAGGAATCAGCGGACCCACCGGGGAGCTGTTTTTT.

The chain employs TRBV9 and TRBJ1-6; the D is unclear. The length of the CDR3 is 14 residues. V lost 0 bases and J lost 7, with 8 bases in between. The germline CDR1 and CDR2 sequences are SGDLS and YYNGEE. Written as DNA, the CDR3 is TGTGCCAGCAGCGTAGTTGACACCAATTCACCCCTCCACTTT. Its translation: CASSVVDTNSPLHF.

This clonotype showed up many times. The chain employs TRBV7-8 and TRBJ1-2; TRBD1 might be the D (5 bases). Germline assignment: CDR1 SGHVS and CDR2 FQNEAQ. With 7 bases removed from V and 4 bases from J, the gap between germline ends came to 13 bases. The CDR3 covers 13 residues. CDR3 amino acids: CASKPDSPYGYTF. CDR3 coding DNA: TGTGCCAGCAAACCCGACAGCCCCTATGGCTACACCTTC.

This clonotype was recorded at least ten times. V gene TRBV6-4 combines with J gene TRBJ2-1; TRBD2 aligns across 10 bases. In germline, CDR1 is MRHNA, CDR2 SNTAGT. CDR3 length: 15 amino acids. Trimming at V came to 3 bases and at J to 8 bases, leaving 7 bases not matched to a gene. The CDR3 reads CASSDQAGGLDEQFF. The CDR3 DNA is TGTGCCAGCAGTGATCAAGCGGGAGGGCTAGATGAGCAGTTCTTC.

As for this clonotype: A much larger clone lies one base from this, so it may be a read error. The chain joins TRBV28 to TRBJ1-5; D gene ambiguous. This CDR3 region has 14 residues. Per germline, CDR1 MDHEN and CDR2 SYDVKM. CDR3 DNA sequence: TGTTCCTGCAGTGGGTACGGTAGCAATCAGCCCCAGCATTTT. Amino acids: CSCSGYGSNQPQHF. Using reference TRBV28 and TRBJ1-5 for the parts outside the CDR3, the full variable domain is DVKVTQSSRYLVKRTGEKVFLECVQDMDHENMFWYRQDPGLGLRLIYFSYDVKMKEKGDIPEGYSVSREKKERFSLILESASTNQTSMYLCSCSGYGSNQPQHFGDGTRLSIL.

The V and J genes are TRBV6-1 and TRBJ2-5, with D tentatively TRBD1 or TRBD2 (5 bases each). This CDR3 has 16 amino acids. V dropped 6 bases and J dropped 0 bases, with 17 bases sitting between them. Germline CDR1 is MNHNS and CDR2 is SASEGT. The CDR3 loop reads CASSKLGTGYQETQYF. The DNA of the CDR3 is TGTGCCAGCAGCAAACTAGGGACGGGGTACCAAGAGACCCAGTACTTC.

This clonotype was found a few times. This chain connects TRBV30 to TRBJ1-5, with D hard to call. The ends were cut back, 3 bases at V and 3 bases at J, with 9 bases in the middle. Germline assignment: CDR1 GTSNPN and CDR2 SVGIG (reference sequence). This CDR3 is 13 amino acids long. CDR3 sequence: CAWSRDDNQPQHF. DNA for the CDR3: TGTGCCTGGAGCAGAGATGACAATCAGCCCCAGCATTTT.

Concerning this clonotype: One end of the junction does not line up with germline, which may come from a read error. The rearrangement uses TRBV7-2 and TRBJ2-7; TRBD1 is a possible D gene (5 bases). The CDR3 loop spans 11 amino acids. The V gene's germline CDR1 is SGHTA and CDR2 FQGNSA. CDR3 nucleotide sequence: TGTGCCAACAGCTCAGGGTTACAGCAGTACTTC. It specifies CANSSGLQQYF.

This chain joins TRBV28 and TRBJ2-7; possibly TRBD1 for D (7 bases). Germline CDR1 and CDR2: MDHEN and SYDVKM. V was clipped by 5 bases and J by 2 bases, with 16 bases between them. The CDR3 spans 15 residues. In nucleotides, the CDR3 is TGTGCCAGCAGTCTCCCGGGGGACAGAGCCTACGAGCAGTACTTC. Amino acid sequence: CASSLPGDRAYEQYF.

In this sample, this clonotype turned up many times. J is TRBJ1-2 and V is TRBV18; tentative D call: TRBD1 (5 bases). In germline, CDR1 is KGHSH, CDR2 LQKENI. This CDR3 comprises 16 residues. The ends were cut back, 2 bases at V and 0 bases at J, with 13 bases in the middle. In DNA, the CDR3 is TGTGCCAGCTCACCAGTTGTTGGGACCACTAACTATGGCTACACCTTC. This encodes CASSPVVGTTNYGYTF.